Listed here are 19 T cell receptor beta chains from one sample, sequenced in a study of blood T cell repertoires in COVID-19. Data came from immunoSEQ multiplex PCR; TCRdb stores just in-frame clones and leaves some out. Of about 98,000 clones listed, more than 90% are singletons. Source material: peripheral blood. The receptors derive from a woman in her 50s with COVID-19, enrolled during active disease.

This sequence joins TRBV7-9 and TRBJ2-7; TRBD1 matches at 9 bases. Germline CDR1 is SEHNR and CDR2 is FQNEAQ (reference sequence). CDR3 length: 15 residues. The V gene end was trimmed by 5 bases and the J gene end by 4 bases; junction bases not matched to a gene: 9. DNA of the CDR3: TGTGCCAGCAGCAACCAGGACAGGGGCTATTACGAGCAGTACTTC. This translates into CASSNQDRGYYEQYF.

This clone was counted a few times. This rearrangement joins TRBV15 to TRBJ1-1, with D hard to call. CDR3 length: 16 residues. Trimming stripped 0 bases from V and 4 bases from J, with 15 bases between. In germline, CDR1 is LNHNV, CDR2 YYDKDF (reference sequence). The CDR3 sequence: CATSRDFPGVGTEAFF. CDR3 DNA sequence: TGTGCCACCAGCAGAGATTTCCCCGGGGTGGGCACTGAAGCTTTCTTT.

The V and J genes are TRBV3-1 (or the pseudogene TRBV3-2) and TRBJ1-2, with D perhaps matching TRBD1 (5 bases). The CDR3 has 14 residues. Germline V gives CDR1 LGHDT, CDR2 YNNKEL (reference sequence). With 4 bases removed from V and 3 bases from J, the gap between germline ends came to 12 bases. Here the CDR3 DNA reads TGTGCCAGCAGCCCGGCCGGGGGTGACTATGGCTACACCTTC. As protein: CASSPAGGDYGYTF.

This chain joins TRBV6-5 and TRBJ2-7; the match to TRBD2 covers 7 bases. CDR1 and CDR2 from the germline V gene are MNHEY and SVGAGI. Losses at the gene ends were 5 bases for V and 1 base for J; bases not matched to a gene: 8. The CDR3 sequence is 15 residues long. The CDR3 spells CASSPRRGGSYEQYV. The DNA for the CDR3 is TGTGCCAGCAGTCCCAGGAGGGGAGGGTCCTACGAGCAGTACGTC.

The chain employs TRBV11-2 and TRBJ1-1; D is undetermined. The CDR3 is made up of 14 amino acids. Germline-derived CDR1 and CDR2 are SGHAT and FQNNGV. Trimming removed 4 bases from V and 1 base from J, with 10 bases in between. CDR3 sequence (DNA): TGTGCCAGCAGCTCAGGCCGTGGGAACACTGAAGCTTTCTTT. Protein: CASSSGRGNTEAFF.

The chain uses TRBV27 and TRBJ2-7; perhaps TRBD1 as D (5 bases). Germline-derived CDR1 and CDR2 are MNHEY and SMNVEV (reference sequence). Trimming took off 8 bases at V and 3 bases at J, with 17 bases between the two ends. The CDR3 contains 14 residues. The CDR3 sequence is CASSLRKGLYEQYF. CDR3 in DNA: TGTGCCAGCTCTCTAAGGAAGGGGCTCTACGAGCAGTACTTC.

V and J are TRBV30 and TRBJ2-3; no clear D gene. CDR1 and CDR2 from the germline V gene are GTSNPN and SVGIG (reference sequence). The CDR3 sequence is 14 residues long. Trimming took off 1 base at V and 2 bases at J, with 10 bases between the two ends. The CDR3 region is CAWSALGDTDTQYF. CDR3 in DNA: TGTGCCTGGAGTGCTCTTGGAGACACAGATACGCAGTATTTT.

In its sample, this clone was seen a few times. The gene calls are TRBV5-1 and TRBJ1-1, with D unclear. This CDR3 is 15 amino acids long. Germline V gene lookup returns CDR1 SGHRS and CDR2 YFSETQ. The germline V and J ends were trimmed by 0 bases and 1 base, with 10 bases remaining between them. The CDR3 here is CASSLDGQENTEAFF. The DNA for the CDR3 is TGCGCCAGCAGCTTGGACGGCCAGGAGAACACTGAAGCTTTCTTT.

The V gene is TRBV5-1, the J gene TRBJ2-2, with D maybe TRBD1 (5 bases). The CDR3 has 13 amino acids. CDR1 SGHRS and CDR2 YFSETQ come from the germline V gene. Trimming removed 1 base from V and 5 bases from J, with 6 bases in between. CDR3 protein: CASSLQGTGELFF. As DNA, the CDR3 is TGCGCCAGCAGCTTGCAGGGTACCGGGGAGCTGTTTTTT.

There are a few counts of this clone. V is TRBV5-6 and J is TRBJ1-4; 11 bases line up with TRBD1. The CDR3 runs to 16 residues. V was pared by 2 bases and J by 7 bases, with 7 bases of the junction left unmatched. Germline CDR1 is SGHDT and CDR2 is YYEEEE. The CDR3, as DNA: TGTGCCAGCAGCTTAAGATCCGGGACAGGGGGTGAAAAACTGTTTTTT. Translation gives CASSLRSGTGGEKLFF.

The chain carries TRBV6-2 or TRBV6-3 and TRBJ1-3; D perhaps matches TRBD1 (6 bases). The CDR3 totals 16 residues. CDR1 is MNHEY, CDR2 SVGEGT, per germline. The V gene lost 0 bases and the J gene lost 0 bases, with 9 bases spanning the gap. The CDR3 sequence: CASSYSGQLSGNTIYF. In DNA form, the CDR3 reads TGTGCCAGCAGTTACTCTGGACAGCTCTCTGGAAACACCATATATTTT.

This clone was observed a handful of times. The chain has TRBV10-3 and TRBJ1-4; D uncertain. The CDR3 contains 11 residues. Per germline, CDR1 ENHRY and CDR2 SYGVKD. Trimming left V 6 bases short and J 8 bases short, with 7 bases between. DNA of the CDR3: TGTGCCATCAGCCCGGGGGAAAAACTGTTTTTT. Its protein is CAISPGEKLFF.

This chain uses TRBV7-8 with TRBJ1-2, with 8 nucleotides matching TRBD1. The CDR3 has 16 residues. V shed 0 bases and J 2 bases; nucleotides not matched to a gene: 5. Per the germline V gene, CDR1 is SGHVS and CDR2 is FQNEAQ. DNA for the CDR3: TGTGCCAGCAGCTTAGCCCGCGCAGGGGGCAACTATGGCTACACCTTC. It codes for CASSLARAGGNYGYTF.

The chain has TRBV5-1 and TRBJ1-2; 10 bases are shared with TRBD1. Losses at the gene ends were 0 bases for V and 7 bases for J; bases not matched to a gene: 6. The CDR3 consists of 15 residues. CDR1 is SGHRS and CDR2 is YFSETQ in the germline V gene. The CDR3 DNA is TGCGCCAGCAGCTTGGGGGGACAGGGGAGATTTGGCTACACCTTC. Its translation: CASSLGGQGRFGYTF.

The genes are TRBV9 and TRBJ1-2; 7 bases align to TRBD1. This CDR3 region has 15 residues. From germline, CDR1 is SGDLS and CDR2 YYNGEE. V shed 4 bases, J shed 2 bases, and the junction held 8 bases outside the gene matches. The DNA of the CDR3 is TGTGCCAGCAGCACTTCGACAGGGAGGAACTATGGCTACACCTTC. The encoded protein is CASSTSTGRNYGYTF.

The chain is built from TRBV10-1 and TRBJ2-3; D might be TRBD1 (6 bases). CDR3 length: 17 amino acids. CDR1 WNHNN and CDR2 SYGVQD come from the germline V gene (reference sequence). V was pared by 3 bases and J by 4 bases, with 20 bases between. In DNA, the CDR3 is TGCGCCAGCAGTGATGGGGGCTTGGGGCTGAACGCAGATACGCAGTATTTT. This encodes CASSDGGLGLNADTQYF.

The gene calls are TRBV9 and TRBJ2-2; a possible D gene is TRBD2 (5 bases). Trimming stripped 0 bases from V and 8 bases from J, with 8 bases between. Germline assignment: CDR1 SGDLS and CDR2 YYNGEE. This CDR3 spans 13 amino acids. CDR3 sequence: CASSVDGVGELFF. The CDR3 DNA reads TGTGCCAGCAGCGTAGACGGGGTTGGGGAGCTGTTTTTT.

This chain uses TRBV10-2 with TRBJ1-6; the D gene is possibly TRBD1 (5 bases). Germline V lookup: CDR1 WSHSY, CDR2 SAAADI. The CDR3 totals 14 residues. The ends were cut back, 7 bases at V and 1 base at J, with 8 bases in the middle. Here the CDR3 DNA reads TGCGCCAGCATCGGGGGTTCCTATAATTCACCCCTCCACTTT. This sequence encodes CASIGGSYNSPLHF.

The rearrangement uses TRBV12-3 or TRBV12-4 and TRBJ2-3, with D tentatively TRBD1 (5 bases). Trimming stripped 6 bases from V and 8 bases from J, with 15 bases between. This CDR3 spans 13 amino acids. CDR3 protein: CASSPFSQGTQYF. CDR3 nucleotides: TGTGCCAGCAGCCCTTTCTCCCAGGGTACGCAGTATTTT.